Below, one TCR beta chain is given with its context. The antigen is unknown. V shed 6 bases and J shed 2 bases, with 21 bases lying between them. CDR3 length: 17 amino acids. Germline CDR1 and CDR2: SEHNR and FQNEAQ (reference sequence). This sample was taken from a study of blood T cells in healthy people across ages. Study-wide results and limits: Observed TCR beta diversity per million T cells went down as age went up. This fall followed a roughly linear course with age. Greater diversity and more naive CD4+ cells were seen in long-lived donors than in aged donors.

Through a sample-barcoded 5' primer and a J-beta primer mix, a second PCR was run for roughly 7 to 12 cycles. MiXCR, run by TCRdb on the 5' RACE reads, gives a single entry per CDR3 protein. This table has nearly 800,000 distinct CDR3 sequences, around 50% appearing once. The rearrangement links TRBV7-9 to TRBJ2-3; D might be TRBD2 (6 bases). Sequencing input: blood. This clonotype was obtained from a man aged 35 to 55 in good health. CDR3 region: CASRIRRDPALTDTQYF. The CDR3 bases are TGTGCCAGCAGGATCCGGAGGGACCCCGCTCTCACAGATACGCAGTATTTT.